Listed here is a single TCR beta chain. This specimen comes from a study of blood T cell repertoires in COVID-19. Study summary: The samples span acute and convalescent COVID-19 from the United States, Italy and Spain. PBMCs, B-cell-depleted T cells, or T cells were the source of the cDNA or gDNA that made up the material.

J gave up 6 bases and V 3 bases, and 13 bases lay outside the gene matches. Germline V gene lookup returns CDR1 LGHNA and CDR2 YNFKEQ. There are 16 residues in the CDR3. In the original processing: Reference gene primer amplification gave nucleated cell count estimates. Clones were sequenced by immunoSEQ multiplex PCR, and TCRdb holds only the in-frame ones, with some missing. V and J calls plus clone size are reproduced from that table; the DNA served to infer D and trimming. The data show more than 50,000 clones, roughly 90% seen once. This chain joins TRBV4-2 and TRBJ2-7; 8 bases line up with TRBD1. Sequencing input: peripheral blood. The clonotype originates from a human donor in a cohort sampled during active COVID-19. CDR3 DNA: TGTGCCAGCAGCCACGCCCCAGGACAGGGAAATCTCGAGCAGTACTTC. This gives the protein CASSHAPGQGNLEQYF.